The 23 T cell receptor beta chains reported below all come from one sample, sequenced in a study of blood T cell repertoires in COVID-19. Clones were read by immunoSEQ multiplex PCR, and TCRdb kept only the in-frame ones, dropping some. The sample lists under 200,000 clones; about four fifths were seen once. Sequencing used peripheral blood. These receptors all stem from a woman aged 55-70 years with COVID-19, enrolled during active disease.

This clone was observed a single time. The CDR3 nucleotides are TGTGCCAGCAGAGACCGGGACAGGGGATCAGATACGCAGTATTTT. This translates into CASRDRDRGSDTQYF. V is TRBV2 and J is TRBJ2-3, with 10 bases aligning to TRBD1. Unmatched junction bases numbered 7, after V lost 6 bases and J lost 4 bases. The CDR3 spans 15 residues. Germline lookup yields CDR1 SNHLY and CDR2 FYNNEI.

The rearrangement uses TRBV6-5 and TRBJ2-1, with 10 bases matching TRBD2. CDR1 MNHEY and CDR2 SVGAGI come from the germline V gene. V gave up 4 bases and J gave up 3 bases; unmatched junction bases: 6. This CDR3 is 16 amino acids long. CDR3 protein: CASSFITSGDYNEQFF. Here the CDR3 DNA reads TGTGCCAGCAGTTTCATCACTAGCGGGGACTACAATGAGCAGTTCTTC.

The chain employs TRBV3-1 (or the pseudogene TRBV3-2) and TRBJ2-2, with a weak D call TRBD2 (5 bases). Per the germline V gene, CDR1 is LGHDT and CDR2 is YNNKEL (reference sequence). The CDR3 length is 14 residues. V was shortened by 0 bases and J by 14 bases, with 16 bases between the two germline ends. For the CDR3, the DNA is TGTGCCAGCAGCCAAGATAGTCGGCGGGTCGGACTGTTTTTT. Amino acids: CASSQDSRRVGLFF.

The DNA for the CDR3 is TGTGCCAGCAGCTCGAGACAGGGGAAAAGCTACGAGCAGTACGTC. Encoded protein: CASSSRQGKSYEQYV. The rearrangement joins TRBV7-9 to TRBJ2-7; the match to TRBD1 covers 8 bases. CDR3 length: 15 residues. CDR1 SEHNR and CDR2 FQNEAQ come from the germline V gene (reference sequence). The J segment lost 3 bases and the V segment lost 4 bases, leaving 8 bases of the junction unmatched.

The chain couples TRBV7-3 to TRBJ2-1; a possible D gene is TRBD2 (5 bases). The V gene's germline CDR1 is SGHTA and CDR2 FQGTGA. The CDR3 spans 15 residues. V lost 3 bases and J 3 bases, leaving 12 bases between the germline ends. The CDR3 reads CASSFGRGSYNEQFF. Written as DNA, the CDR3 is TGTGCCAGCAGCTTTGGTCGGGGTAGCTACAATGAGCAGTTCTTC.

This clone appeared once. The chain recombines TRBV28 with TRBJ1-5; the match to TRBD1 covers 8 bases. There are 15 residues in the CDR3. The V and J ends lost 8 bases and 7 bases, in that order; junction bases with no gene match: 13. Germline values: CDR1 MDHEN, CDR2 SYDVKM. The CDR3 DNA follows: TGTGCCAGCGGGGGCGGACAGGGTGGATGGCAGCCCCAGCATTTT. Protein sequence: CASGGGQGGWQPQHF.

The chain is built from TRBV7-9 and TRBJ2-7; D possibly corresponds to TRBD1 (7 bases). The V end lost 7 bases, the J end lost 1 base, and 14 bases lay between the germline ends. CDR3 length: 14 amino acids. Germline V gives CDR1 SEHNR, CDR2 FQNEAQ (reference sequence). The DNA for the CDR3 is TGTGCCAGCATCCCCGCGGGACAGTCCTACGAGCAGTACTTC. Encoded protein: CASIPAGQSYEQYF.

V usage is TRBV6-5 and J usage is TRBJ2-2, with 10 bases aligning to TRBD1. The CDR3 has 15 residues. Germline-derived CDR1 and CDR2 are MNHEY and SVGAGI. J was trimmed by 4 bases and V by 6 bases; bases with no gene match: 5. CDR3 nucleotide sequence: TGTGCCAGCAGGGGGACAGGGGAAGGCACCGGGGAGCTGTTTTTT. This codes for CASRGTGEGTGELFF.

CDR3 DNA sequence: TGTGCCAGCAGTCGTCCCTTCATTGAGTTTGAGCAGTTCTTC. It specifies CASSRPFIEFEQFF. V and J are TRBV6-2 or TRBV6-3 and TRBJ2-1; no firm D call. Trimming cost V 5 bases and J 9 bases, with 17 bases left between them. Germline V CDR1 and CDR2: MNHEY, SVGEGT. The CDR3 runs 14 residues.

This chain uses TRBV5-6 with TRBJ2-1, with TRBD2 matching over 8 bases. This CDR3 has 15 amino acids. The germline gives CDR1 SGHDT, CDR2 YYEEEE. V trimming: 4 bases; J trimming: 4 bases; junction bases outside the gene matches: 7. CDR3 nucleotides: TGTGCCAGCAGCGCCTCTTCGGGAGGGTACAATGAGCAGTTCTTC. This gives the protein CASSASSGGYNEQFF.

J is TRBJ2-5 and V is TRBV19; TRBD2 aligns across 8 bases. The CDR3 loop spans 14 amino acids. Germline values: CDR1 LNHDA, CDR2 SQIVND (reference sequence). Losses at the gene ends were 1 base for V and 6 bases for J; bases not matched to a gene: 4. The CDR3 region has the DNA TGTGCCAGTAGTATAGGGACTAGCCGAAAGACCCAGTACTTC. It specifies CASSIGTSRKTQYF.

This chain links TRBV5-4 with TRBJ2-3; 11 bases agree with TRBD2. This CDR3 is 15 amino acids long. With V trimmed by 2 bases and J by 4 bases, 3 bases remained unmatched. The germline CDR1 and CDR2 sequences are SGHNT and YYREEE (reference sequence). Here the CDR3 DNA reads TGTGCCAGCAGCTTTAGCGGGAGGGGGGCAGATACGCAGTATTTT. This encodes CASSFSGRGADTQYF.

In this sample, this clone turned up once. Here the CDR3 DNA reads TGCAGCGTTGCGGGACTAGCGGGCACAGATACGCAGTATTTT. It encodes CSVAGLAGTDTQYF. This sequence joins TRBV29-1 and TRBJ2-3; 11 nucleotides line up with TRBD2. This CDR3 is built from 14 residues. Germline V lookup: CDR1 SQVTM, CDR2 ANQGSEA. Trimming took 4 bases from V and 1 from J; bases not matched to a gene: 1.

The V and J genes are TRBV19 and TRBJ1-5; D gene unclear. The CDR3 extends over 15 amino acids. Trimming took off 2 bases at V and 2 bases at J, with 10 bases between the two ends. CDR1 is LNHDA and CDR2 is SQIVND in the germline V gene (reference sequence). The CDR3 loop reads CASSIREYGNQPQHF. The CDR3 DNA sequence: TGTGCCAGTAGTATAAGGGAGTATGGCAATCAGCCCCAGCATTTT.

V is TRBV25-1 and J is TRBJ1-2, with 7 nucleotides matching TRBD1. This CDR3 is built from 13 residues. The germline V gene has CDR1 MGHDK and CDR2 SYGVNS. V shed 6 bases, J shed 7 bases, and the junction held 8 bases outside the gene matches. Here the CDR3 reads CASSTTGKGGYTF. CDR3 coding DNA: TGTGCCAGCAGCACGACAGGGAAGGGTGGCTACACCTTC.

The J gene is TRBJ2-5, the V gene TRBV5-1; tentative D call: TRBD2 (7 bases). Germline CDR1 reads SGHRS; CDR2 reads YFSETQ. CDR3 length equals 15 residues. V lost 4 bases, J lost 5 bases, and 18 bases lay in between. CDR3 residues: CASSLRGGAEETQYF. In DNA, the CDR3 is TGCGCCAGCAGCCTGAGAGGGGGGGCTGAGGAGACCCAGTACTTC.

This sequence joins TRBV27 and TRBJ2-7, with 7 nucleotides matching TRBD1. Germline lookup yields CDR1 MNHEY and CDR2 SMNVEV (reference sequence). V lost 5 bases and J lost 6; bases outside the gene matches: 19. The CDR3 extends over 17 amino acids. CDR3 in DNA: TGTGCCAGCAGTCCCATCCCCGGACAGGCGCTAGTATCCGAGCAGTACTTC. Translating it yields CASSPIPGQALVSEQYF.

The chain links TRBV7-3 to TRBJ2-3; TRBD2 agrees at 7 bases. The CDR3 has 18 residues. The junction had 12 bases not matched to a gene; V was cut back by 3 bases and J by 0 bases. CDR1 is SGHTA, CDR2 FQGTGA, per germline. The CDR3 nucleotides are TGTGCCAGCAGCTTCCACTCAACTAGCGCTCTGAGCACAGATACGCAGTATTTT. This sequence encodes CASSFHSTSALSTDTQYF.

The J gene is TRBJ2-7, the V gene TRBV7-2; 10 nucleotides match TRBD2. The CDR3 totals 15 residues. The ends lost 2 bases at V and 4 bases at J; junction bases unmatched: 5. Germline V CDR1 and CDR2: SGHTA, FQGNSA. The CDR3 DNA follows: TGTGCCAGCAGCTTAATACTAGCGGGATTTTACGAGCAGTACTTC. Its translation: CASSLILAGFYEQYF.

The chain uses TRBV2 and TRBJ2-1; a possible D gene is TRBD2 (6 bases). Germline loops: CDR1 SNHLY, CDR2 FYNNEI. V was trimmed by 0 bases and J by 1 base, leaving 13 bases between them. The CDR3 has 17 amino acids. For the CDR3, the DNA is TGTGCCAGCAGTGAAGCCGGTAGGGGACTGTCCTACAATGAGCAGTTCTTC. Protein sequence: CASSEAGRGLSYNEQFF.

The chain is built from TRBV5-1 and TRBJ2-3; maybe TRBD2 (6 bases). Trimming pared 5 bases from V and 2 bases from J, leaving 9 bases between. Germline assignment: CDR1 SGHRS and CDR2 YFSETQ. This CDR3 is built from 13 residues. The CDR3 DNA follows: TGCGCCAGCAGTGGCGGGGTCACAGATACGCAGTATTTT. Its translation: CASSGGVTDTQYF.

This rearrangement joins TRBV3-1 (or the pseudogene TRBV3-2) to TRBJ1-4, with a weak D call TRBD1 (6 bases). With 4 bases removed from V and 2 bases from J, the gap between germline ends came to 8 bases. Per the germline V gene, CDR1 is LGHDT and CDR2 is YNNKEL (reference sequence). The CDR3 consists of 14 residues. For the CDR3, the DNA is TGTGCCAGCAGCCGAGGGGGTACTAATGAAAAACTGTTTTTT. This gives the protein CASSRGGTNEKLFF.

J is TRBJ2-1 and V is TRBV10-3, with a possible D match to TRBD2 (7 bases). CDR1 and CDR2 from the germline V gene are ENHRY and SYGVKD. Trimming pared 4 bases from V and 0 bases from J, leaving 13 bases between. The CDR3 contains 16 residues. The CDR3 nucleotides read TGTGCCATCAGTGTGCGGGGGCCTCTCTCCTACAATGAGCAGTTCTTC. It specifies CAISVRGPLSYNEQFF.